The clone carrying this T cell receptor beta chain has only a few counts. Its antigen is not identified. TCRdb redid the calling of the 5' RACE reads with MiXCR, one entry per CDR3 protein. The data show about 470,000 distinct CDR3 sequences, 15% to 20% seen once. Germline CDR1 is SGHAT and CDR2 is FQNNGV. The V and J ends lost 2 bases and 5 bases respectively, with 9 bases between them. The CDR3 extends over 13 amino acids. The sample is drawn from a study of T-cell memory formation after mild COVID-19. Study summary: The TCR clusters were mostly specific to one donor. The study, taken as a whole, reports: For second-wave clones that peaked at day 37, SARS-CoV-2 specificity went unverified. Clones that got smaller from day 15 to 85 had even CD4/CD8, while clones growing later tipped toward CD4+.

The origin of this receptor is an adult woman who had mild COVID-19 (a few samples of this study predate the infection). Cell type and time point are not known. The sample comprised PBMCs or a T cell subset sorted from them (not recorded which). The chain employs TRBV11-2 and TRBJ1-1, with unresolved D. CDR3 amino acids: CASSLSVGTEAFF. The CDR3 nucleotides are TGTGCCAGCAGCTTATCCGTGGGAACTGAAGCTTTCTTT.